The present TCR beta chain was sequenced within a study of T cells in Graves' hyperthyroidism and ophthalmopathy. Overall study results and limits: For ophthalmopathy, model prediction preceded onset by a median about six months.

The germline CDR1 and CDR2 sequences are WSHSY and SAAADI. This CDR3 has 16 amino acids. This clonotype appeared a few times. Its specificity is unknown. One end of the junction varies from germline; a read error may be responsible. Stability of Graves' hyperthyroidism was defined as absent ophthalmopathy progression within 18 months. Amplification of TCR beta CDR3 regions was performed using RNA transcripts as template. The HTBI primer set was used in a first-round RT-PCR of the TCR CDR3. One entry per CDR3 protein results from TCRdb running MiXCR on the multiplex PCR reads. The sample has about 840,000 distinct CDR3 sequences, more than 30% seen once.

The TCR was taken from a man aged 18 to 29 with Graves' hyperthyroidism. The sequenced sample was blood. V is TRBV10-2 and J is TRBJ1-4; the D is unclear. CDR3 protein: CASSGPDWATNEKLFF. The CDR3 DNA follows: TGTGCCAGCAGCGGGCCCGACTGGGCAACTAATGAAAAACTGTTTTTT.